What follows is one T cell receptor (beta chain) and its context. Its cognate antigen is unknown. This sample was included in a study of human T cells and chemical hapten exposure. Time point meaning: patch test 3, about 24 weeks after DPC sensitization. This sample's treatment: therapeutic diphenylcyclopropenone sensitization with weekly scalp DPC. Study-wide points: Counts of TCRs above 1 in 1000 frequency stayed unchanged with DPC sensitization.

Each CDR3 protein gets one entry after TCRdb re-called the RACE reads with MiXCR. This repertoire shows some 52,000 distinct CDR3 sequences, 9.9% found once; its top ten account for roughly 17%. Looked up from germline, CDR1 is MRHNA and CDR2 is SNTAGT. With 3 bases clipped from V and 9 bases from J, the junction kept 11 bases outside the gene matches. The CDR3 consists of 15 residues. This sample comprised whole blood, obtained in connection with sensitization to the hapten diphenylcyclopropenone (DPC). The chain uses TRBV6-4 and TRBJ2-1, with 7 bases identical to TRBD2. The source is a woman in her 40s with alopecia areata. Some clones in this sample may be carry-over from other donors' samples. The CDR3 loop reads CASSEWGGFSGEQFF. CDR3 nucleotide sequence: TGTGCCAGCAGTGAGTGGGGGGGGTTTTCTGGTGAGCAGTTCTTC.